This paragraph reports one T cell receptor beta chain. The data belong to a study of blood T cell repertoires in COVID-19. Study as a whole: T cells, B-cell-depleted T cells, or PBMCs provided the cDNA or gDNA that served as material.

V trimming: 3 bases; J trimming: 4 bases; junction bases outside the gene matches: 1. This CDR3 has 13 amino acids. Germline values: CDR1 DFQATT, CDR2 SNEGSKA (reference sequence). Authors' data handling: Nucleated cell number was recorded as an estimate derived from reference gene primer amplification. Repertoires were generated with immunoSEQ multiplex PCR, while TCRdb's copy carries only in-frame clones and drops some. The V and J calls and the clone size are those of that table, but D and trimming were determined from the DNA. The profile shows roughly 280,000 clones, around 84% of them singletons.

The TCR comes from a man aged 55 to 70 with acute or convalescent COVID-19. The chain employs TRBV20-1 and TRBJ1-2, with 11 bases fitting TRBD1. The sequenced sample was peripheral blood. In DNA form, the CDR3 reads TGCAGTGCTAGTGGGACAGGGGGCTATGGCTACACCTTC. Its protein is CSASGTGGYGYTF.